This TCR beta chain came from a study of cytomegalovirus exposure and HLA in healthy donors. About the research overall: Of a few hundred genotyped donors, more than 75% grouped in the Caucasian-associated ancestry cluster.

Donors sampled were nominally healthy, though unrecorded immune exposures were likely. This clone was seen only once. Its matching antigen is unknown. Study-wide results and limits: Altogether, 160 or so TCR beta chains were recorded as cytomegalovirus-associated. Under in vitro conditions, a few CMV-associated chains were confirmed as specific for CMV antigens.

This PCR relied on a set of 60 Vbeta primers and 13 Jbeta primers. Data came from immunoSEQ multiplex PCR; TCRdb stores just in-frame clones and leaves some out. The data contain roughly 100,000 clones, 75% to 80% of them seen just once; the ten biggest clones take up roughly 6.2%. The clonotype originates from a man between 60 and 75 years old in good health and CMV-seropositive. Sequencing input: PBMCs.

CDR3 DNA sequence: TGTGCCAGCAGCTCCGTACGGGGGGGACTCTACGAGACCCAGTACTTC. Amino acid sequence: CASSSVRGGLYETQYF. The V call is TRBV14, the J call TRBJ2-5; 8 bases map to TRBD2. Germline loops: CDR1 SGHDN, CDR2 FVKESK. The length of the CDR3 is 16 residues. V was clipped by 5 bases and J by 5 bases; unmatched bases: 13. The full variable domain, in which reference TRBV14 and TRBJ2-5 provide the parts outside the CDR3, is EAGVTQFPSHSVIEKGQTVTLRCDPISGHDNLYWYRRVMGKEIKFLLHFVKESKQDESGMPNNRFLAERTGGTYSTLKVQPAELEDSGVYFCASSSVRGGLYETQYFGPGTRLLVL.